The clone carrying this T cell receptor (beta chain) was counted between two and nine times. Its target is not known. Germline CDR1 SGHDT, CDR2 YYEEEE. The CDR3 runs 16 residues. With 2 bases clipped from V and 7 bases from J, the junction kept 7 bases outside the gene matches. For the second PCR, which ran for about 7 to 11 cycles, a sample-barcoded 5' primer and a J-beta primer mix were used. TCRdb called the 5' RACE reads again in MiXCR, with one record for every CDR3 protein. The sample contains about 1,500,000 distinct CDR3 sequences, 40% to 50% of which appear only once. The sample originates from a study of blood T cells in healthy people across ages. General study results and limits: Higher diversity and more naive CD4+ cells were features of long-lived donors, compared to aged donors.

Sequencing input: blood. The receptor's source is a woman between 18 and 29 years old in good health. The V and J genes are TRBV5-6 and TRBJ2-1, with 12 positions matching TRBD2. The DNA of the CDR3 is TGTGCCAGCAGCTTCTACCGACTAGCGGGGGAAAATGAGCAGTTCTTC. Protein product: CASSFYRLAGENEQFF.